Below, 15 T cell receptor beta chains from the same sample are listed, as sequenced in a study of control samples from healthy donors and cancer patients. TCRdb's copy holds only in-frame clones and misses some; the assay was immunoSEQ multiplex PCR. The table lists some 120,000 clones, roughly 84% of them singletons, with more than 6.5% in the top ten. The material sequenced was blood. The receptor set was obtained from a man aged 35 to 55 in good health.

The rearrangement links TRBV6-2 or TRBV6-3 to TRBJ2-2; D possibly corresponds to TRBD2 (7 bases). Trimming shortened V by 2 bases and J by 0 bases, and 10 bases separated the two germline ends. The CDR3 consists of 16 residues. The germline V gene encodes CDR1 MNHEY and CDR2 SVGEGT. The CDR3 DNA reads TGTGCCAGCAGTTACGGGGGGGCCTCGAACACCGGGGAGCTGTTTTTT. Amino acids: CASSYGGASNTGELFF.

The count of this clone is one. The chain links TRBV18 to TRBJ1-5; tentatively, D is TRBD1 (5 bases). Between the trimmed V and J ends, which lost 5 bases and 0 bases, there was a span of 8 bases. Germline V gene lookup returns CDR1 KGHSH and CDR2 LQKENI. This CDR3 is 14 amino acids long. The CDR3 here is CASSDSYSNQPQHF. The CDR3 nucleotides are TGTGCCAGCTCAGACAGTTATAGCAATCAGCCCCAGCATTTT.

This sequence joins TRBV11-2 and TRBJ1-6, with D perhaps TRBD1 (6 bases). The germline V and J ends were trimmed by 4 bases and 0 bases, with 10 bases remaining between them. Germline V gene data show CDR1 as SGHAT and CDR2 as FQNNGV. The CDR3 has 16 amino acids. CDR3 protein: CASSYTGSSYNSPLHF. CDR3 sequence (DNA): TGTGCCAGCAGCTATACAGGGAGCTCCTATAATTCACCCCTCCACTTT.

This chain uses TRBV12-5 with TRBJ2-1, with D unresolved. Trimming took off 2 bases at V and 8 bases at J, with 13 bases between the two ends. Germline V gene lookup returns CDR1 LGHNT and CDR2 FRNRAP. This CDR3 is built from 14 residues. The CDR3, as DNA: TGTGCTAGTGGTTTGCTCCAGACATGGGATGAGCAGTTCTTC. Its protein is CASGLLQTWDEQFF.

CDR3 amino acids: CASSLGAGGVTEKLFF. CDR3 bases: TGTGCCAGCAGCTTAGGGGCGGGGGGCGTCACTGAAAAACTGTTTTTT. This rearrangement joins TRBV7-9 to TRBJ1-4, with D possibly matching TRBD1 (6 bases). This CDR3 has 16 amino acids. With 1 base removed from V and 7 bases from J, the gap between germline ends came to 16 bases. Germline lookup yields CDR1 SEHNR and CDR2 FQNEAQ (reference sequence).

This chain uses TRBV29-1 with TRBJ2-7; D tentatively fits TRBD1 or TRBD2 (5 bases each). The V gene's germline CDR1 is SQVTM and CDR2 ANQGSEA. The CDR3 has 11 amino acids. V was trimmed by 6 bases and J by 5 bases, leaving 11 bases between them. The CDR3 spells CSVGDVDEQYF. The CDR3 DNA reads TGCAGCGTAGGGGACGTGGACGAGCAGTACTTC.

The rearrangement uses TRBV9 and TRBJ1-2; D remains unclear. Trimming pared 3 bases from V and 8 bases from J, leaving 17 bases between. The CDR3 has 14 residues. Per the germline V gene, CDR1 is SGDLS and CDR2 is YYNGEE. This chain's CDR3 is CASSAQRGPGGYTF. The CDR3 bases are TGTGCCAGCAGCGCCCAGAGAGGCCCGGGGGGCTACACCTTC.

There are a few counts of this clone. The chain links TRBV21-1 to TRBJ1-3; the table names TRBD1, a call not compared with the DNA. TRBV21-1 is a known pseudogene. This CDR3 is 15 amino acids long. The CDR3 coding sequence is TGTGCCAGCAGGTTCAGGGGGCGACCTGGAAACACCATATATTTT. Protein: CASRFRGRPGNTIYF.

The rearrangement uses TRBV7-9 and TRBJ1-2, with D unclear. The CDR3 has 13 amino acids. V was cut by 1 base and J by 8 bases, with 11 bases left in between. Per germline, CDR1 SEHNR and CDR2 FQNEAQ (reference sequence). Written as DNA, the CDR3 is TGTGCCAGCAGCTTAGTCCCCGTAAGCGGCTACACCTTC. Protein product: CASSLVPVSGYTF.

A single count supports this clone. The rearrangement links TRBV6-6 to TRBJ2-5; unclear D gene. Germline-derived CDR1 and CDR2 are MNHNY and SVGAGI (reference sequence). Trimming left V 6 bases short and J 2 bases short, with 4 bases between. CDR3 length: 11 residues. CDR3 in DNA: TGTGCCAGCAGACAACAAGAGACCCAGTACTTC. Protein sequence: CASRQQETQYF.

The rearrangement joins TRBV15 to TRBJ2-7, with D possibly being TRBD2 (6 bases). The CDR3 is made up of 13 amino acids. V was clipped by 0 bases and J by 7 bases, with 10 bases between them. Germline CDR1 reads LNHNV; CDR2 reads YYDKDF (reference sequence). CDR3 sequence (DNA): TGTGCCACCAGCAGAGATCCGGGGGATGAGCAGTACTTC. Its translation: CATSRDPGDEQYF.

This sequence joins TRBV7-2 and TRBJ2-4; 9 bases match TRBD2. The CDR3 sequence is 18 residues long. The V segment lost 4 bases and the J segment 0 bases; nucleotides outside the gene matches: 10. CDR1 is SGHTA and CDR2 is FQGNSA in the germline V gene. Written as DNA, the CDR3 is TGTGCCAGCAGCTCCAGGGGAGCGGGGGGCCTAGCCAAAAACATTCAGTACTTC. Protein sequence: CASSSRGAGGLAKNIQYF.

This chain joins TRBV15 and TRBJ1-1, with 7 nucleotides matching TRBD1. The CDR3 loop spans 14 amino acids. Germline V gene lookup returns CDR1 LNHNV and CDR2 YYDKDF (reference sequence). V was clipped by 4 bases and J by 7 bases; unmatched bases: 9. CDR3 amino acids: CATSTRQGRNEAFF. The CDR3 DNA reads TGTGCCACCAGCACGAGACAGGGCCGGAATGAAGCTTTCTTT.

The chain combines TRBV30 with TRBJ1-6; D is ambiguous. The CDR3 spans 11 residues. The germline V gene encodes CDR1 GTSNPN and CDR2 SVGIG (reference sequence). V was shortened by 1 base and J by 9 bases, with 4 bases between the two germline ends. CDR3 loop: CAWSGISPLHF. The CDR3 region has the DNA TGTGCCTGGAGTGGGATTTCACCCCTCCACTTT.

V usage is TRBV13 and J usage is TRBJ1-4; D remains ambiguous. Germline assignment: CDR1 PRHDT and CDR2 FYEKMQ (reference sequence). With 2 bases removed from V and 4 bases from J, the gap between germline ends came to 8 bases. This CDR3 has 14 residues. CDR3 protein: CASSLRRVNEKLFF. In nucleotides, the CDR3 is TGTGCCAGCAGCTTACGACGGGTTAATGAAAAACTGTTTTTT. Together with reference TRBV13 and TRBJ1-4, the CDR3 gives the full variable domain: AAGVIQSPRHLIKEKRETATLKCYPIPRHDTVYWYQQGPGQDPQFLISFYEKMQSDKGSIPDRFSAQQFSDYHSELNMSSLELGDSALYFCASSLRRVNEKLFFGSGTQLSVL.